The rows below give T cell receptor beta chains drawn from one sample of a study of cytomegalovirus exposure and HLA in healthy donors. Sequencing was performed with immunoSEQ multiplex PCR; in TCRdb, only in-frame clones are kept and a portion is missing. The sample contains around 160,000 clones, 88% of which appear only once. The sample taken for sequencing was PBMCs. These receptor sequences come from a man in his late teens or twenties in good health and CMV-seronegative. CDR3s include the opening cysteine and the closing phenylalanine or tryptophan. The order of the fields is V gene, D gene, clone size, J gene, CDR3 protein, CDR3 DNA. A D gene is named only where the DNA matches it firmly. Size tells how often a clone was seen (once, few, many) or the class of an expanded clone, and some rows leave it out.

>TRBV6-1|NA|NA|TRBJ1-5
CASKRAYSNQPQHF
TGTGCCAGCAAGAGGGCCTATAGCAATCAGCCCCAGCATTTT
>TRBV27|NA|NA|TRBJ1-2
CASSLLAGTPNNGYTF
TGTGCCAGCAGTCTCCTTGCCGGGACACCGAACAATGGCTACACCTTC
>TRBV7-6|NA|NA|TRBJ2-3
CASSGVQDFTDTQYF
TGTGCCAGCAGCGGGGTTCAGGACTTCACAGATACGCAGTATTTT
>TRBV30|TRBD1|NA|TRBJ1-1
CAWSDRDRGTEAFF
TGTGCCTGGAGTGATCGGGACAGGGGAACTGAAGCTTTCTTT
>TRBV28|NA|NA|TRBJ1-2
CASSTNRDYGYTF
TGTGCCAGCAGCACAAACAGGGACTATGGCTACACCTTC
>TRBV5-6|NA|NA|TRBJ1-1
CASSLEQGYTEAFF
TGTGCCAGCAGCTTGGAACAGGGCTACACTGAAGCTTTCTTT
>TRBV7-2|NA|NA|TRBJ1-2
CASSLGQGSIYGYTF
TGTGCCAGCAGCTTAGGGCAGGGGAGCATATATGGCTACACCTTC
>TRBV5-1|TRBD1|NA|TRBJ1-2
CASSQTTGVNYGYTF
TGCGCCAGCAGCCAGACGACAGGGGTAAACTATGGCTACACCTTC
>TRBV18|TRBD1|few|TRBJ2-2
CASSPPGTGTANTGELFF
TGTGCCAGCTCACCACCAGGAACCGGGACAGCGAACACCGGGGAGCTGTTTTTT
>TRBV28|NA|NA|TRBJ1-3
CASSSLTGSGNTIYF
TGTGCCAGCAGTTCGCTTACAGGCTCTGGAAACACCATATATTTT
>TRBV9|TRBD2|NA|TRBJ2-1
CASSVGGSLDEQFF
TGTGCCAGCAGCGTGGGCGGGAGCCTCGATGAGCAGTTCTTC
>TRBV7-8|TRBD1|NA|TRBJ2-7
CASSTTGGLYEQYF
TGTGCCAGCAGCACCACAGGGGGCCTCTACGAGCAGTACTTC
>TRBV6-5|NA|NA|TRBJ2-5
CASSNSVQETQYF
TGTGCCAGCAGTAACTCCGTCCAAGAGACCCAGTACTTC
>TRBV18|TRBD1|NA|TRBJ2-5
CASSPPLGQGASETQYF
TGTGCCAGCTCACCACCATTGGGACAGGGGGCATCAGAGACCCAGTACTTC